The rows below give T cell receptor beta chains drawn from one sample of a study of PD-1 blockade in classical Hodgkin lymphoma. Profiled with immunoSEQ multiplex PCR; TCRdb holds only in-frame clones, not every one. The sample lists 95,000 or so clones, 80% to 85% occurring once. The sequences come from peripheral blood mononuclear cells (PBMCs), collected at baseline. The receptors were sampled from a human donor with classical Hodgkin lymphoma. Both conserved end residues are part of each CDR3. The D gene is left open where the match is weak. Some rows have no size entry. The others give once, few or many, or a class for an expanded clone.

len,abundance,d_gene,v_gene,j_gene,CDR3nt,CDR3aa
12,once,-,TRBV5-4,TRBJ2-7,TGTGCCAGCAGCTATGACAGTTACGAGCAGTACTTC,CASSYDSYEQYF
14,-,-,TRBV11-2,TRBJ2-4,TGTGCCAGCAGCTTAGAGGGACCACTAAACATTCAGTACTTC,CASSLEGPLNIQYF
16,-,TRBD1,TRBV19,TRBJ2-7,TGTGCCAGTAGCAGCCACCGGGACAGGTTCTCCTACGAGCAGTACTTC,CASSSHRDRFSYEQYF
16,-,-,TRBV5-1,TRBJ1-5,TGCGCCAGCAGCTTGGAGGGAGGGAGAGCCAATCAGCCCCAGCATTTT,CASSLEGGRANQPQHF
15,-,TRBD2,TRBV19,TRBJ2-7,TGTGCCAGTAGTATTTACCAGCGGGGATCCTACGAGCAGTACTTC,CASSIYQRGSYEQYF
11,-,-,TRBV5-3,TRBJ2-2,TGTGCCAGGGCAGGGATCGGGGAGCTGTTTTTT,CARAGIGELFF
14,-,TRBD1,TRBV4-3,TRBJ2-7,TGCGCCAGCAGCCAACGACAGGGGGCCTACGAGCAGTACTTC,CASSQRQGAYEQYF
16,-,TRBD2,TRBV5-4,TRBJ2-2,TGTGCCAGCAGCTTGGATAGCGGGACCATCCCCGGGGAGCTGTTTTTT,CASSLDSGTIPGELFF
13,-,-,TRBV7-9,TRBJ1-2,TGTGCCAGCAGCTTACGGCAGGAGGACGGCTACACCTTC,CASSLRQEDGYTF
15,-,TRBD1,TRBV9,TRBJ1-3,TGTGCCAGCAGCTCGACAGGGTTTAATGGAAACACCATATATTTT,CASSSTGFNGNTIYF
15,-,-,TRBV19,TRBJ2-2,TGTGCCAGTAGTATAGGGTACGGATCCACCGGGGAGCTGTTTTTT,CASSIGYGSTGELFF
18,-,TRBD2,TRBV7-8,TRBJ2-7,TGTGCCAGCAGCTTAGGTGCGATAGCGGGAGGGCTAGCCTACGAGCAGTACTTC,CASSLGAIAGGLAYEQYF
13,-,-,TRBV18,TRBJ1-1,TGTGCCAGCTCCCGGGAACAGAACACTGAAGCTTTCTTT,CASSREQNTEAFF
15,-,-,TRBV10-2,TRBJ2-7,TGCGCCAGCAGTGCCGGGACGGCCAGCTCCTACGAGCAGTACTTC,CASSAGTASSYEQYF
14,once,-,TRBV6-6,TRBJ2-7,TGTGCCAGCAGTGACATATTGGGAGCCTACGAGCAGTACTTC,CASSDILGAYEQYF
12,many,-,TRBV21-1,TRBJ1-2,TGTGCCACCAAGAGAGACAGGGATGGCTACACCTTC,CATKRDRDGYTF
14,once,-,TRBV7-2,TRBJ2-1,TGTGCCAGCAGCTTATTCGGGACCTACAATGAGCAGTTCTTC,CASSLFGTYNEQFF
11,-,-,TRBV20-1,TRBJ2-1,TGCAGTGCTGGGACGAACAATGAGCAGTTCTTC,CSAGTNNEQFF
14,-,-,TRBV18,TRBJ2-7,TGTGCCAGCTCACTGTCTGCGGGGTCCTACGAGCAGTACTTC,CASSLSAGSYEQYF
14,-,TRBD1,TRBV2,TRBJ1-1,TGTGCCAGCAGTTTGGAACAGGGGGGAACTGAAGCTTTCTTT,CASSLEQGGTEAFF
14,once,-,TRBV6-6,TRBJ2-1,TGTGCCAGCAGCAGGGAGAGCTCCTACAATGAGCAGTTCTTC,CASSRESSYNEQFF
17,-,-,TRBV19,TRBJ2-6,TGTGCCAGTAGTCGCGGCAGCCAGAGCTCTGGGGCCAACGTCCTGACTTTC,CASSRGSQSSGANVLTF
16,-,TRBD2,TRBV28,TRBJ2-5,TGTGCCAGCAGTTCATTAGCGGGAGGTTGGGGAGAGACCCAGTACTTC,CASSSLAGGWGETQYF
12,-,TRBD1,TRBV18,TRBJ2-1,TGTGCCAGCTCACTGACAGGGGATGAGCAGTTCTTC,CASSLTGDEQFF